One and the same sample provided the 13 T cell receptor beta chains below, sequenced in a study of metastatic and nonmetastatic thyroid tumors. MiXCR re-clonotyped the PCR reads for TCRdb. The sample yields 34,000 or so clones, 35% seen once. All patients were treatment-naive before thyroid surgery. Sequencing input: tumor tissue. The receptors were sampled from a female donor with papillary thyroid cancer or a benign thyroid nodule (not recorded which). Some clones in this sample may be carry-over from other donors' samples.

This clone was seen a handful of times. The chain employs TRBV5-1 and TRBJ2-5; weak D call: TRBD1 (6 bases). The germline CDR1 and CDR2 sequences are SGHRS and YFSETQ. The CDR3 spans 13 residues. Trimming stripped 5 bases from V and 5 bases from J, with 13 bases between. The CDR3 nucleotides are TGCGCCAGCAGTCGGGACCAGGGGGAGACCCAGTACTTC. Its translation: CASSRDQGETQYF.

This clone is categorized as large. V and J are TRBV6-2 or TRBV6-3 and TRBJ2-7, with 7 bases aligning to TRBD2. Losses at the gene ends were 2 bases for V and 6 bases for J; bases not matched to a gene: 10. CDR3 length: 15 residues. CDR1 is MNHEY and CDR2 is SVGEGT in the germline V gene. The CDR3 loop is CASSYATSETFEQYF. The CDR3 DNA reads TGTGCCAGCAGTTACGCAACTAGCGAAACCTTCGAGCAGTACTTC.

This clone was seen a handful of times. This chain links TRBV20-1 with TRBJ1-2, with 9 bases identical to TRBD1. This CDR3 comprises 14 residues. Germline V gene sequence: CDR1 DFQATT, CDR2 SNEGSKA (reference sequence). V was clipped by 2 bases and J by 6 bases; unmatched bases: 7. The CDR3 coding sequence is TGCAGTGCTAGACCGGGACAGGGAGTGGATGGCTACACCTTC. Protein sequence: CSARPGQGVDGYTF.

V is TRBV15 and J is TRBJ1-2; D call uncertain. This CDR3 contains 17 residues. Germline V gives CDR1 LNHNV, CDR2 YYDKDF (reference sequence). The ends were cut back, 2 bases at V and 5 bases at J, with 21 bases in the middle. CDR3 DNA sequence: TGTGCCACCAGCAGAATTTGGACTACGGGCGAAGGATATGGCTACACCTTC. Protein sequence: CATSRIWTTGEGYGYTF.

This clone was seen many times. The same CDR3 is also encoded by other DNA sequences in this sample. The chain employs TRBV6-5 and TRBJ2-2; D is ambiguous. From germline, CDR1 is MNHEY and CDR2 SVGAGI. Deletions cut 2 bases from V and 2 bases from J, with 9 bases between. This CDR3 has 15 residues. The CDR3 DNA reads as TGTGCCAGCAGTTACGGGCAACCAAACACCGGGGAGCTGTTTTTT. Residues: CASSYGQPNTGELFF.

This clone was detected a few times. This chain connects TRBV19 to TRBJ2-3; 7 bases map to TRBD1. The CDR3 is 14 residues long. The junction had 6 bases not matched to a gene; V was cut back by 6 bases and J by 3 bases. CDR1 and CDR2 from the germline V gene are LNHDA and SQIVND (reference sequence). The CDR3 reads CASRRTGSTDTQYF. In nucleotides, the CDR3 is TGTGCCAGTAGAAGGACAGGTTCGACAGATACGCAGTATTTT.

This clone was detected only a few times. A clone one base away is much larger, so this may be a read error. V gene TRBV10-2 combines with J gene TRBJ1-5; D not certain. This CDR3 comprises 13 residues. V was clipped by 7 bases and J by 7 bases, with 14 bases between them. The germline V gene has CDR1 WSHSY and CDR2 SAAADI. Here the CDR3 DNA reads TGCGCCAGCATTGCACTCGGAGGGCAGCCCCAGCATTTT. This translates into CASIALGGQPQHF.

In its sample, this clone was seen a few times. The V gene is TRBV6-2 or TRBV6-3, the J gene TRBJ2-5, with a tentative D call TRBD2 (5 bases). Germline values: CDR1 MNHEY, CDR2 SVGEGT. V lost 6 bases and J 5 bases, leaving 19 bases between the germline ends. This CDR3 region has 15 residues. The CDR3 is CASSPTARDVETQYF. CDR3 bases: TGTGCCAGCAGCCCCACAGCGAGGGATGTCGAGACCCAGTACTTC.

V usage is TRBV20-1 and J usage is TRBJ1-2; 9 bases align to TRBD1. CDR3 size: 15 residues. Germline-derived CDR1 and CDR2 are DFQATT and SNEGSKA (reference sequence). V gave up 5 bases and J gave up 1 base; unmatched junction bases: 8. DNA of the CDR3: TGCAGTGCTCTTCGGACAGGGGCTCTTAACTATGGCTACACCTTC. It codes for CSALRTGALNYGYTF.

The V gene is TRBV5-4, the J gene TRBJ1-3, with TRBD1 matching 8 bases. The CDR3 spans 14 residues. Per germline, CDR1 SGHNT and CDR2 YYREEE (reference sequence). V shed 4 bases, J shed 3 bases, and the junction held 3 bases outside the gene matches. CDR3: CASSQGTGGNTIYF. The CDR3 DNA reads as TGTGCCAGCAGCCAAGGGACAGGTGGAAACACCATATATTTT.

V gene TRBV11-2 combines with J gene TRBJ2-2, with 14 bases that match TRBD2. Trimming at V came to 5 bases and at J to 5 bases, leaving 10 bases not matched to a gene. The CDR3 sequence is 18 residues long. Looked up from germline, CDR1 is SGHAT and CDR2 is FQNNGV. CDR3 amino acids: CASSTRTSGGWGTGELFF. The CDR3 DNA sequence: TGTGCCAGCAGCACCCGGACTAGCGGGGGGTGGGGGACCGGGGAGCTGTTTTTT.

A remark on this clone: One end of the junction does not line up with germline, which may come from a read error. The V and J genes are TRBV27 and TRBJ2-2; maybe TRBD2 (5 bases). From germline, CDR1 is MNHEY and CDR2 SMNVEV (reference sequence). The CDR3 consists of 13 residues. The CDR3 is CASSDYTPGKLFF. In nucleotides, the CDR3 is TGTGCCAGCAGTGATTATACCCCCGGGAAGCTGTTTTTT.

CDR3 loop: CAWSVQGFQPQHF. The CDR3, as DNA: TGTGCCTGGAGTGTACAGGGTTTCCAGCCCCAGCATTTT. This sequence joins TRBV30 and TRBJ1-5, with D tentatively TRBD1 (6 bases). This CDR3 is built from 13 residues. CDR1 is GTSNPN, CDR2 SVGIG, per germline (reference sequence). V dropped 0 bases and J dropped 7 bases, with 10 bases sitting between them.